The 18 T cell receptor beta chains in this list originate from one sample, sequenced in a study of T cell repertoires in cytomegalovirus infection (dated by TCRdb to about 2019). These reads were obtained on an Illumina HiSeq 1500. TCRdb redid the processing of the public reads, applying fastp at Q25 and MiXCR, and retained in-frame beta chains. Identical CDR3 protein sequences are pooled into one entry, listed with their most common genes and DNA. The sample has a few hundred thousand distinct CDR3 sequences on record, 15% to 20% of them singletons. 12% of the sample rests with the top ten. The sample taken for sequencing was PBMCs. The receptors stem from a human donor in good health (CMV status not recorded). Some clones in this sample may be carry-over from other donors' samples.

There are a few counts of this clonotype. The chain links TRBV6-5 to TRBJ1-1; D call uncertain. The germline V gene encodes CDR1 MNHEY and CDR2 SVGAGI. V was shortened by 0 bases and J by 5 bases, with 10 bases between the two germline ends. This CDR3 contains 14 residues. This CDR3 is CASSYSYSVTEAFF. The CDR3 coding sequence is TGTGCCAGCAGTTACTCTTACAGTGTAACTGAAGCTTTCTTT.

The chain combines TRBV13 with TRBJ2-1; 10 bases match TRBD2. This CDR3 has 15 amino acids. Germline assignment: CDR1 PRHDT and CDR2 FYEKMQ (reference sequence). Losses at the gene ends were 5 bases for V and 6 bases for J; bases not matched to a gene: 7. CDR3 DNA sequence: TGTGCCAGCAGCCTCCCTAGCGGGGGTATCAATGAGCAGTTCTTC. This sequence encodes CASSLPSGGINEQFF. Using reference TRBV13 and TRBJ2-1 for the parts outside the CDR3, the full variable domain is AAGVIQSPRHLIKEKRETATLKCYPIPRHDTVYWYQQGPGQDPQFLISFYEKMQSDKGSIPDRFSAQQFSDYHSELNMSSLELGDSALYFCASSLPSGGINEQFFGPGTRLTVL.

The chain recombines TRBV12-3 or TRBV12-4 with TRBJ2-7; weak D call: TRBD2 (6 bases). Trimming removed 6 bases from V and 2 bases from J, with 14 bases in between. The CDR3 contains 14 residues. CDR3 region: CASSTRGGPYEQYF. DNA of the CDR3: TGTGCCAGCAGCACCCGTGGAGGGCCCTACGAGCAGTACTTC.

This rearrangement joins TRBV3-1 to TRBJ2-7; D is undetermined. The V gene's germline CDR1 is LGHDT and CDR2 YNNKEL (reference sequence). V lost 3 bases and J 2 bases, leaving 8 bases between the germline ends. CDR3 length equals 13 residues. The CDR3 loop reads CASSQQQAYEQYF. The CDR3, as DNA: TGTGCCAGCAGCCAGCAGCAGGCCTACGAGCAGTACTTC.

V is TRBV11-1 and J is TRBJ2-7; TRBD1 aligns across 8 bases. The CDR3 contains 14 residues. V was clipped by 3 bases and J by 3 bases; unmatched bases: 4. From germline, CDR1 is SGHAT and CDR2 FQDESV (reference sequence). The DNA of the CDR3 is TGTGCCAGCAGCTTGGGACAGGAGATCTACGAGCAGTACTTC. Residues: CASSLGQEIYEQYF.

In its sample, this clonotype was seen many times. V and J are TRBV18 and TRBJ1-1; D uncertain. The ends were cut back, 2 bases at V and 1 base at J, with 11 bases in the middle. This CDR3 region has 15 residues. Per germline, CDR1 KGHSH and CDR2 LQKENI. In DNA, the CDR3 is TGTGCCAGCTCACCAAAGGATTCCAGGAACACTGAAGCTTTCTTT. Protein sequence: CASSPKDSRNTEAFF. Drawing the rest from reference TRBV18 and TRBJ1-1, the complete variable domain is NAGVMQNPRHLVRRRGQEARLRCSPMKGHSHVYWYRQLPEEGLKFMVYLQKENIIDESGMPKERFSAEFPKEGPSILRIQQVVRGDSAAYFCASSPKDSRNTEAFFGQGTRLTVV.

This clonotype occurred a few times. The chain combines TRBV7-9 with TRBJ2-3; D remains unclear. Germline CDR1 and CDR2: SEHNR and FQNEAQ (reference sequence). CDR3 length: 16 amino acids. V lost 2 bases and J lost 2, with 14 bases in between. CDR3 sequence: CASSLSPSDPTDTQYF. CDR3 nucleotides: TGTGCCAGCAGCTTATCTCCCTCGGACCCCACAGATACGCAGTATTTT.

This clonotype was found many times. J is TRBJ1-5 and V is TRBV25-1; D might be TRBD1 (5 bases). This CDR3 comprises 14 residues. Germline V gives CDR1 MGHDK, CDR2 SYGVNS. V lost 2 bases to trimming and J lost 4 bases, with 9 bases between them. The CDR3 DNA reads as TGTGCCAGCAGTGAACAGGGTCTAAATCAGCCCCAGCATTTT. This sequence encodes CASSEQGLNQPQHF.

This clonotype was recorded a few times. This CDR3 reads CASTNRNTIYF. The CDR3 coding sequence is TGTGCCAGCACTAACAGAAACACCATATATTTT. The chain links TRBV2 to TRBJ1-3, with D uncertain. V was trimmed by 7 bases and J by 5 bases, leaving 6 bases between them. CDR3 length: 11 amino acids. CDR1 and CDR2 from the germline V gene are SNHLY and FYNNEI.

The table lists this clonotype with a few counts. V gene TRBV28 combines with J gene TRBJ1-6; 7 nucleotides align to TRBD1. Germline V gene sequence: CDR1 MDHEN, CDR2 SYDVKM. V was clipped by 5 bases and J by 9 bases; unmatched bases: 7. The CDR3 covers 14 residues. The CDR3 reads CASSIPGGFSPLHF. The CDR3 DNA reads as TGTGCCAGCAGTATCCCAGGGGGGTTTTCACCCCTCCACTTT.

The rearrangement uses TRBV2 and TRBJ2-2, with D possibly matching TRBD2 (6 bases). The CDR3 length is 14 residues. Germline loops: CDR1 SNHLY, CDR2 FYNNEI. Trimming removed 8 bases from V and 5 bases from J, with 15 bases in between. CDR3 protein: CASASGVETGELFF. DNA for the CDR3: TGTGCCAGCGCGTCGGGGGTTGAGACCGGGGAGCTGTTTTTT.

CDR3 in DNA: TGCGCCAGCAGCCAAGATCTAGGGTACACCTATAATTCACCCCTCCACTTT. As protein: CASSQDLGYTYNSPLHF. V is TRBV4-3 and J is TRBJ1-6; D gene unclear. V lost 0 bases to trimming and J lost 2 bases, with 11 bases between them. The CDR3 covers 17 residues. Germline CDR1 and CDR2: LGHNA and YSLEER.

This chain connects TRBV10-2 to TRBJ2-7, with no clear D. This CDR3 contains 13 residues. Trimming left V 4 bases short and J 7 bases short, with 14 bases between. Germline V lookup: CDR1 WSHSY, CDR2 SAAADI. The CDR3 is CASSGLMAFEQYF. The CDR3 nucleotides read TGCGCCAGCAGTGGACTGATGGCCTTTGAGCAGTACTTC.

CDR3 DNA: TGCAGTGCTGGCAGACTAGCTGAGACCCAGTACTTC. Translation gives CSAGRLAETQYF. J is TRBJ2-5 and V is TRBV20-1; 7 positions match TRBD2. CDR3 size: 12 residues. Germline lookup yields CDR1 DFQATT and CDR2 SNEGSKA (reference sequence). Trimming at V came to 5 bases and at J to 5 bases, leaving 5 bases not matched to a gene.

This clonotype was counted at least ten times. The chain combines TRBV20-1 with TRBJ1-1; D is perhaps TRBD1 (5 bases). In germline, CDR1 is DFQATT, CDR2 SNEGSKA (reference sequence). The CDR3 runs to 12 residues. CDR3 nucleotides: TGCAGCGAGGGAAGGGACGGCACTGAAGCTTTCTTT. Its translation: CSEGRDGTEAFF.

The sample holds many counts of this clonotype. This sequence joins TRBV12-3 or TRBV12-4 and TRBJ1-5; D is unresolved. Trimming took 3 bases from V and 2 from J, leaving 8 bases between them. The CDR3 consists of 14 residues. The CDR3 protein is CASSLLGGNQPQHF. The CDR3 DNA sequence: TGTGCCAGCAGTTTGTTGGGAGGCAATCAGCCCCAGCATTTT.

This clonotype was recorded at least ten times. The chain's CDR3 is CASSQTGAYGYTF. As DNA, the CDR3 is TGTGCCAGCAGCCAGACAGGGGCCTATGGCTACACCTTC. The gene calls are TRBV12-3 or TRBV12-4 and TRBJ1-2, with TRBD1 matching over 8 bases. The CDR3 runs 13 residues. J lost 4 bases, V lost 6 bases, and 4 bases had no gene match.

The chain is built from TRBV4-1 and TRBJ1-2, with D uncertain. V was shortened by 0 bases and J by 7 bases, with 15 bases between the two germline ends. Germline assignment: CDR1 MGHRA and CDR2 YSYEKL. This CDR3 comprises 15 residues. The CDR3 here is CASSQEAPGVGGYTF. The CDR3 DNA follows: TGCGCCAGCAGCCAAGAGGCTCCCGGGGTGGGTGGCTACACCTTC.